Presented here are 25 T cell receptor beta chains from one specimen sequenced in a study of vaccination and CD4 T cells after COVID-19. As for treatment: approximately 10-day PBMC culture with coronavirus spike peptide pools or control peptides (ViraFEST assay). The antigens of these receptors remain unknown. The Oncomine TCR Beta short-read assay was applied to DNA of cultured CD4+ T cells. MiXCR, run by TCRdb on the PCR reads, gives a single entry per CDR3 protein. Among roughly 24,000 distinct CDR3 sequences listed, about 41% were seen once. Input material: CD4+ T cells from blood, cultured in vitro. Receptors originate from a human donor who had recovered from COVID-19.

This chain links TRBV28 with TRBJ1-2; no reliable D call. Per germline, CDR1 MDHEN and CDR2 SYDVKM. This CDR3 has 12 residues. Trimming removed 7 bases from V and 4 bases from J, with 10 bases in between. In nucleotides, the CDR3 is TGTGCCAGCAAGGACGAACCCTATGGCTACACCTTC. Translating gives CASKDEPYGYTF.

Only a few counts were recorded for this clonotype. V gene TRBV10-3 combines with J gene TRBJ1-1; TRBD1 might be the D (5 bases). The CDR3 totals 13 residues. With 3 bases removed from V and 7 bases from J, the gap between germline ends came to 12 bases. Looked up from germline, CDR1 is ENHRY and CDR2 is SYGVKD. The CDR3 sequence is CAISDRGGDEAFF. CDR3 DNA: TGTGCCATCAGTGATCGGGGGGGGGATGAAGCTTTCTTT.

This clonotype was observed a few times. V is TRBV20-1 and J is TRBJ1-1, with a tentative D call TRBD1 (5 bases). CDR1 DFQATT and CDR2 SNEGSKA come from the germline V gene (reference sequence). CDR3 length: 12 residues. Trimming removed 3 bases at V and 5 bases at J, with 10 bases between. Here the CDR3 DNA reads TGCAGTGCTAGGGGGCATTGGACTGAAGCTTTCTTT. Residues: CSARGHWTEAFF.

The V and J genes are TRBV7-3 and TRBJ2-1; 8 bases match TRBD1. Per the germline V gene, CDR1 is SGHTA and CDR2 is FQGTGA. The CDR3 has 14 amino acids. V trimming: 2 bases; J trimming: 4 bases; junction bases outside the gene matches: 1. CDR3 amino acids: CASSLGTGYNEQFF. The CDR3 DNA follows: TGTGCCAGCAGCTTAGGGACAGGTTACAATGAGCAGTTCTTC.

The CDR3 reads CASRHGTLALGNQPQHF. DNA for the CDR3: TGTGCCAGCAGACACGGGACCCTGGCTCTAGGCAATCAGCCCCAGCATTTT. The rearrangement uses TRBV2 and TRBJ1-5, with D perhaps matching TRBD1 (5 bases). Germline V CDR1 and CDR2: SNHLY, FYNNEI. The germline V and J ends were trimmed by 6 bases and 2 bases, with 20 bases remaining between them. The CDR3 spans 17 residues.

This clonotype was picked up a small number of times. The rearrangement links TRBV20-1 to TRBJ2-5; TRBD1 matches at 9 bases. The trim removed 0 bases at V and 5 bases at J, leaving 4 bases unmatched. Per germline, CDR1 DFQATT and CDR2 SNEGSKA (reference sequence). The CDR3 has 14 residues. The DNA for the CDR3 is TGCAGTGCTAGAGATACAGGGGGCAGTGAGACCCAGTACTTC. Translated, it gives CSARDTGGSETQYF.

The genes are TRBV6-5 and TRBJ1-2, with 10 bases lining up with TRBD1. V lost 2 bases and J lost 3; bases outside the gene matches: 6. From germline, CDR1 is MNHEY and CDR2 SVGAGI. The CDR3 covers 16 residues. The DNA of the CDR3 is TGTGCCAGCAGTTACCCCGGACAGGGGGTAGACTATGGCTACACCTTC. This translates into CASSYPGQGVDYGYTF.

This clonotype was counted a few times. The chain links TRBV28 to TRBJ1-1, with D maybe TRBD1 (5 bases). Trimming shortened V by 6 bases and J by 0 bases, and 17 bases separated the two germline ends. The CDR3 totals 16 residues. Germline CDR1 is MDHEN and CDR2 is SYDVKM. The CDR3 DNA reads as TGTGCCAGCAGCCCCTCGGGGGTTGGGATGAACACTGAAGCTTTCTTT. It yields the protein CASSPSGVGMNTEAFF.

The chain joins TRBV6-1 to TRBJ2-1; 7 bases agree with TRBD1. The CDR3 spans 15 residues. Trimming cost V 6 bases and J 10 bases; bases outside gene matches: 15. CDR1 is MNHNS, CDR2 SASEGT, per germline. CDR3 bases: TGTGCCAGCAGAACCCGGGACAGAACTTCTATGGAGCAGTTCTTC. Its translation: CASRTRDRTSMEQFF.

The CDR3 DNA sequence: TGTGCCAGTAGGGCGACCGGGACAGCGGGCTATGGCTACACCTTC. Translation: CASRATGTAGYGYTF. The J gene is TRBJ1-2, the V gene TRBV19, with TRBD1 matching 7 bases. This CDR3 comprises 15 residues. CDR1 LNHDA and CDR2 SQIVND come from the germline V gene (reference sequence). J was trimmed by 4 bases and V by 6 bases; bases with no gene match: 11.

The V and J genes are TRBV11-2 and TRBJ2-7, with D hard to call. The CDR3 has 16 residues. V lost 5 bases to trimming and J lost 2 bases, with 19 bases between them. Germline values: CDR1 SGHAT, CDR2 FQNNGV. CDR3 DNA: TGTGCCAGCAGCCCCCCAATCGGCCAGCCCCCCTACGAGCAGTACTTC. Protein product: CASSPPIGQPPYEQYF.

This clonotype was found a few times. The genes are TRBV28 and TRBJ1-2; weak D call: TRBD1 (6 bases). The CDR3 is made up of 15 amino acids. V shed 4 bases and J shed 5 bases, with 17 bases lying between them. Germline V CDR1 and CDR2: MDHEN, SYDVKM. The DNA of the CDR3 is TGTGCCAGCAGTTCCTACAGGGCTGGAGGGTATGGCTACACCTTC. Encoded protein: CASSSYRAGGYGYTF.

The chain combines TRBV28 with TRBJ2-7; maybe TRBD1 (5 bases). Trimming removed 6 bases from V and 5 bases from J, with 14 bases in between. CDR1 and CDR2 (germline): MDHEN, SYDVKM. The CDR3 consists of 13 residues. CDR3 DNA: TGTGCCAGCAGGCCACAGGTTCTGGACGAGCAGTACTTC. Protein sequence: CASRPQVLDEQYF.

The chain has TRBV11-2 and TRBJ1-5; weak D call: TRBD1 (5 bases). Per germline, CDR1 SGHAT and CDR2 FQNNGV. V lost 4 bases, J lost 5 bases, and 9 bases lay in between. The CDR3 runs 13 residues. CDR3 DNA sequence: TGTGCCAGCAGCTCGGGACCTTATCAGCCCCAGCATTTT. It translates to CASSSGPYQPQHF.

This clonotype was seen more than once but under ten times. CDR3 coding DNA: TGTGCCAGCAGTCCCCGAGAGCGGCCGTCCTACAATGAGCAGTTCTTC. Protein sequence: CASSPRERPSYNEQFF. The V call is TRBV6-1, the J call TRBJ2-1, with D possibly TRBD2 on 5 matching bases. Per germline, CDR1 MNHNS and CDR2 SASEGT. Between the trimmed V and J ends, which lost 5 bases and 1 base, there was a span of 15 bases. The CDR3 extends over 16 amino acids.

This clonotype showed up just a few times. J is TRBJ2-5 and V is TRBV20-1; TRBD1 or TRBD2 may be the D gene (7 bases each). The germline CDR1 and CDR2 sequences are DFQATT and SNEGSKA (reference sequence). V lost 6 bases and J lost 5, with 13 bases in between. The CDR3 is 12 residues long. CDR3 DNA sequence: TGCAGTGCCAGGGGGGGCGGGGAGACCCAGTACTTC. It encodes CSARGGGETQYF.

The V call is TRBV28, the J call TRBJ2-7; D is unclear. Trimming took 5 bases from V and 2 from J, leaving 10 bases between them. Per germline, CDR1 MDHEN and CDR2 SYDVKM. CDR3 length: 13 residues. Written as DNA, the CDR3 is TGTGCCAGCAGTCTGTCATATCCCTACGAGCAGTACTTC. Translating gives CASSLSYPYEQYF.

The chain couples TRBV20-1 to TRBJ1-4, with TRBD1 matching 7 bases. In germline, CDR1 is DFQATT, CDR2 SNEGSKA (reference sequence). There are 15 residues in the CDR3. CDR3 bases: TGCAGCAGCACAGGGGACGCGGCCACTAATGAAAAACTGTTTTTT. Its translation is CSSTGDAATNEKLFF.

This clonotype was counted a few times. The rearrangement joins TRBV6-1 to TRBJ2-1; D is perhaps TRBD2 (6 bases). The V end lost 6 bases, the J end lost 8 bases, and 8 bases lay between the germline ends. This CDR3 has 11 residues. CDR1 is MNHNS, CDR2 SASEGT, per germline. The CDR3 DNA is TGTGCCAGCAGGGGGACTCATGAGCAGTTCTTC. This gives the protein CASRGTHEQFF.

V usage is TRBV10-3 and J usage is TRBJ2-5; possibly TRBD2 for D (6 bases). The V gene's germline CDR1 is ENHRY and CDR2 SYGVKD. V was clipped by 0 bases and J by 1 base, with 18 bases between them. The CDR3 runs 18 residues. CDR3 DNA: TGTGCCATCAGTGAGTCGAGGTGGAGGGGCGGAATCCAAGAGACCCAGTACTTC. Its translation: CAISESRWRGGIQETQYF.

The rearrangement links TRBV27 to TRBJ1-6; no reliable D call. This CDR3 comprises 15 residues. The V and J ends lost 7 bases and 9 bases respectively, with 19 bases between them. Per the germline V gene, CDR1 is MNHEY and CDR2 is SMNVEV (reference sequence). CDR3 sequence reads: CASTRLGERGSPLHF. The CDR3 bases are TGTGCCAGCACACGCCTTGGGGAGCGTGGTTCACCCCTCCACTTT.

This clonotype turned up a few times. The V gene is TRBV28, the J gene TRBJ1-2, with D uncertain. The V end was cut by 6 bases, the J end by 1 base, with 12 bases between. Looked up from germline, CDR1 is MDHEN and CDR2 is SYDVKM. This CDR3 comprises 14 residues. The CDR3 coding sequence is TGTGCCAGCAGCCTAGTACACCGTAACTATGGCTACACCTTC. Amino acids: CASSLVHRNYGYTF.

The rearrangement uses TRBV12-3 or TRBV12-4 and TRBJ1-5; TRBD1 aligns across 7 bases. After removal of 4 bases from V and 9 bases from J, the junction contained 9 bases not matched to a gene. This CDR3 has 14 amino acids. The CDR3 reads CASSWGTATPPQHF. The CDR3 bases are TGTGCCAGCAGTTGGGGGACAGCGACCCCGCCCCAGCATTTT.

This clonotype showed up just a few times. Here the CDR3 DNA reads TGTGCCAGCAGTTACGATGGCAGGGGTAATACGCAGTATTTT. This encodes CASSYDGRGNTQYF. This sequence joins TRBV6-5 and TRBJ2-3; D possibly corresponds to TRBD1 (6 bases). The CDR3 loop spans 14 amino acids. The V and J ends lost 2 bases and 7 bases respectively, with 13 bases between them. Germline V gene sequence: CDR1 MNHEY, CDR2 SVGAGI.

This clonotype turned up a few times. The rearrangement links TRBV28 to TRBJ2-2, with D possibly being TRBD2 (5 bases). This CDR3 spans 12 amino acids. Between the trimmed V and J ends, which lost 11 bases and 1 base, there was a span of 8 bases. CDR1 MDHEN and CDR2 SYDVKM come from the germline V gene. The CDR3 is CAGGWNTGELFF. The CDR3 region has the DNA TGTGCCGGAGGATGGAACACCGGGGAGCTGTTTTTT.